This TCR beta chain was documented in a study of vaccination and CD4 T cells after COVID-19. Overall study context: The cells were exposed to overlapping spike peptides originating from SARS-CoV-2, HCoV-NL63, HCoV-OC43 and HCoV-229E for stimulation. Controls used CEFX viral epitopes (positive), HIV-1 Nef peptides (negative), or no peptide.

Per the germline V gene, CDR1 is SGDLS and CDR2 is YYNGEE. V gave up 3 bases and J gave up 3 bases, with 12 bases separating them. The CDR3 runs to 14 residues. Concerning this clonotype itself: The antigen remains unidentified.

Findings of the study overall: For convalescent patients, a median around 90% of reactive clones surfaced exclusively after vaccination.

The Oncomine TCR Beta short-read assay sequenced DNA from cultured CD4+ T cells. TCRdb independently ran MiXCR on the PCR reads; one entry per CDR3 protein. The repertoire includes around 26,000 distinct CDR3 sequences, around 65% of them detected once, and 4% to 5.5% sits in the top ten. The treatment: approximately nine-day PBMC culture with coronavirus spike peptide pools or control peptides (ViraFEST assay). The chain joins TRBV9 to TRBJ1-1; D is unclear. Specimen: CD4+ T cells from blood, cultured in vitro. The TCR sequence derives from a human donor who had recovered from COVID-19. The CDR3 DNA sequence: TGTGCCAGCAGCGCTGTAGGCTTGGACACTGAAGCTTTCTTT. Protein product: CASSAVGLDTEAFF.